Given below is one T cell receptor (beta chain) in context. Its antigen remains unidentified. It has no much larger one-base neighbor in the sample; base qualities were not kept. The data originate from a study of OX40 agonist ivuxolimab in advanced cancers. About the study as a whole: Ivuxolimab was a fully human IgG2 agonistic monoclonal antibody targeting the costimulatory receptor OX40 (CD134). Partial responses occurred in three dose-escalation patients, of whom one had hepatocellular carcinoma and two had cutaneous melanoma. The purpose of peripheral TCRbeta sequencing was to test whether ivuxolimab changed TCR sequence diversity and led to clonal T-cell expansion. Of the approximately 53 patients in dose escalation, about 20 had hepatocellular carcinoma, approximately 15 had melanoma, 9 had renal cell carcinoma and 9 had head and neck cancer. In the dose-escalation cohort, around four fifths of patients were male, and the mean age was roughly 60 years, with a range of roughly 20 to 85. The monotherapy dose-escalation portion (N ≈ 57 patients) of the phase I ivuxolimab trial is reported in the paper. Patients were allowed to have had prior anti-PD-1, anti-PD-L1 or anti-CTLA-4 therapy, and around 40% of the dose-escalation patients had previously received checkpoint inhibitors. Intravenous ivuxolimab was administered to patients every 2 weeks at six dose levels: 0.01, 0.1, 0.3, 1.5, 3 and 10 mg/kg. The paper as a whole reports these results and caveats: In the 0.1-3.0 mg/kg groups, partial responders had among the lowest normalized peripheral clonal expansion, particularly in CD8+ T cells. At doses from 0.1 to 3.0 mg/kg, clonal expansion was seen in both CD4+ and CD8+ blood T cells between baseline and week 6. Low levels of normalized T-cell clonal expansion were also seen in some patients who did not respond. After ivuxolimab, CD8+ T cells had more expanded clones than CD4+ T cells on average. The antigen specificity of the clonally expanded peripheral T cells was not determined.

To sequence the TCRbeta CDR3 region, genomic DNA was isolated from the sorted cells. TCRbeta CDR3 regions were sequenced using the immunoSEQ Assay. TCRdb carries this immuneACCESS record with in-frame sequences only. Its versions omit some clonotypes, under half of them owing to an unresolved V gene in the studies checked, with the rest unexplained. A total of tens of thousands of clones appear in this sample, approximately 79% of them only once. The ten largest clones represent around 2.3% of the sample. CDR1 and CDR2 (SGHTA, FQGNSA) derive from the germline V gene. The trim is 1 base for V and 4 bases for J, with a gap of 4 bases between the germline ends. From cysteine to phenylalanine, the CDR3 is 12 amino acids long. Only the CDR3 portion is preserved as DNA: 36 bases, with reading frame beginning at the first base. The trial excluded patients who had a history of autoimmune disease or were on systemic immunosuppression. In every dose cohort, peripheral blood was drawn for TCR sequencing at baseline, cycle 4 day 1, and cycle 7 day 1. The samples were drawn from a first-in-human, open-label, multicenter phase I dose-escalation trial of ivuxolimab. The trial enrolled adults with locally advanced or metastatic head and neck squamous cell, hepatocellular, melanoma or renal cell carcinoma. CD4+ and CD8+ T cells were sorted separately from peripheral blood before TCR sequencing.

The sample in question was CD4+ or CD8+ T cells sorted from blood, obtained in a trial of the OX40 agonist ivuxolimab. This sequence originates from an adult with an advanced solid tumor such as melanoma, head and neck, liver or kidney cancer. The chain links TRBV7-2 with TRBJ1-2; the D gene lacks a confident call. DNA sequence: TGTGCCAGCAGCTTAGTTGGCTATGGCTACACCTTC. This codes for CASSLVGYGYTF.